Below are 14 T cell receptor beta chains sequenced from a single sample in a study of blood T cell repertoires in COVID-19 (dated by TCRdb to 2020 to 2022). Libraries came from the immunoSEQ multiplex PCR assay. Sourced from immuneACCESS, this table was stored by TCRdb with only in-frame sequences that have V and J called. A share of the clones is absent; for the studies checked, an unresolved V gene accounts for under half, and the remainder has no known explanation. For this sample the table gives hundreds of thousands of clones, of which 89% were detected only once. 3% of the sample rests with the top ten. Sequenced input: peripheral blood. The receptors were sampled from a woman in her twenties or thirties with COVID-19, enrolled during active disease.

V is TRBV5-5 and J is TRBJ2-5; 11 nucleotides align to TRBD1. The CDR3 consists of 14 residues. Germline values: CDR1 SGHKS, CDR2 YYEKEE (reference sequence). The V gene end was trimmed by 4 bases and the J gene end by 7 bases; junction bases not matched to a gene: 6. The CDR3 region has the DNA TGTGCCAGCAGCAACGGACAGGGGGCTGGGACCCAGTACTTC. It yields the protein CASSNGQGAGTQYF.

The rearrangement joins TRBV4-2 to TRBJ2-7; D is perhaps TRBD2 (5 bases). Trimming cost V 0 bases and J 2 bases, with 14 bases left between them. The CDR3 loop spans 16 amino acids. Germline V lookup: CDR1 LGHNA, CDR2 YNFKEQ. In DNA, the CDR3 is TGTGCCAGCAGCCAAGAAGGCGGGCAGCCGACCTACGAGCAGTACTTC. Translating gives CASSQEGGQPTYEQYF.

J is TRBJ2-1 and V is TRBV4-3; D perhaps matches TRBD1 (5 bases). There are 17 residues in the CDR3. V lost 0 bases and J 6 bases, leaving 18 bases between the germline ends. From germline, CDR1 is LGHNA and CDR2 YSLEER. CDR3 nucleotide sequence: TGCGCCAGCAGCCAAGATTCCAGGCTAAGGGGCTTCAATGAGCAGTTCTTC. The encoded protein is CASSQDSRLRGFNEQFF.

The gene calls are TRBV6-1 and TRBJ2-7; no firm D call. This CDR3 comprises 13 residues. Germline lookup yields CDR1 MNHNS and CDR2 SASEGT. Trimming removed 3 bases at V and 3 bases at J, with 9 bases between. CDR3 sequence (DNA): TGTGCCAGCAGTGATGTGGTGAGCTACGAGCAGTACGTC. It translates to CASSDVVSYEQYV.

This chain uses TRBV18 with TRBJ2-5, with 10 positions matching TRBD1. The CDR3 loop spans 16 amino acids. V shed 3 bases and J 7 bases; nucleotides not matched to a gene: 11. Germline-derived CDR1 and CDR2 are KGHSH and LQKENI. As DNA, the CDR3 is TGTGCCAGCTCACCTCGAGGGACAGGGGCCGATGGGACCCAGTACTTC. Encoded protein: CASSPRGTGADGTQYF.

To note about this clone: At one end the junction does not follow the germline gene, possibly because of a read error. This chain uses TRBV24-1 with TRBJ2-7; tentatively, D is TRBD1 (5 bases). Germline V gene data show CDR1 as KGHDR and CDR2 as SFDVKD. The length of the CDR3 is 16 residues. The CDR3 spells CATSDLPDALPSSTVF. Written as DNA, the CDR3 is TGTGCCACCAGTGATTTACCAGACGCCCTACCCTCCTCGACAGTATTC.

The chain carries TRBV10-3 and TRBJ2-7; D is possibly TRBD1 (5 bases). The ends were cut back, 6 bases at V and 6 bases at J, with 15 bases in the middle. The V gene's germline CDR1 is ENHRY and CDR2 SYGVKD. This CDR3 is 13 amino acids long. The CDR3 loop reads CAIRSRDFGEQYV. The CDR3 nucleotides read TGTGCCATCAGGTCCAGGGATTTTGGCGAGCAGTACGTC.

The chain couples TRBV3-1 (or the pseudogene TRBV3-2) to TRBJ2-7; a weak D match, TRBD1 (6 bases). V was cut by 2 bases and J by 0 bases, with 11 bases left in between. There are 15 residues in the CDR3. The germline V gene encodes CDR1 LGHDT and CDR2 YNNKEL (reference sequence). The CDR3 reads CASSQPGTLSYEQYF. DNA of the CDR3: TGTGCCAGCAGCCAACCAGGGACACTCTCCTACGAGCAGTACTTC.

The V and J genes are TRBV9 and TRBJ2-1; TRBD2 matches at 10 bases. The CDR3 spans 16 residues. V lost 0 bases, J lost 2 bases, and 2 bases stayed unmatched. Germline V CDR1 and CDR2: SGDLS, YYNGEE. Here the CDR3 DNA reads TGTGCCAGCAGCGTAGATCTAGCGGGAGCCTACAATGAGCAGTTCTTC. Amino acids: CASSVDLAGAYNEQFF.

This clone has more than one count but fewer than ten. The chain couples TRBV7-2 to TRBJ1-5; no clear D gene. Germline V lookup: CDR1 SGHTA, CDR2 FQGNSA. V was trimmed by 2 bases and J by 0 bases, leaving 17 bases between them. The CDR3 contains 18 residues. The CDR3 DNA reads as TGTGCCAGCAGCTTATTTCAGCCGTCCGGGGATAGCAATCAGCCCCAGCATTTT. It yields the protein CASSLFQPSGDSNQPQHF. The full variable domain, completed using reference TRBV7-2 and TRBJ1-5, is GAGVSQSPSNKVTEKGKDVELRCDPISGHTALYWYRQSLGQGLEFLIYFQGNSAPDKSGLPSDRFSAERTGGSVSTLTIQRTQQEDSAVYLCASSLFQPSGDSNQPQHFGDGTRLSIL.

This chain joins TRBV4-1 and TRBJ2-7; 10 bases map to TRBD1. This CDR3 spans 14 amino acids. Trimming removed 4 bases from V and 5 bases from J; junction bases left unmatched: 5. Germline-derived CDR1 and CDR2 are MGHRA and YSYEKL. As DNA, the CDR3 is TGCGCCAGCAGCCTCCGACAGGGGGCGGACGAGCAGTACTTC. Protein product: CASSLRQGADEQYF.

The V call is TRBV5-6, the J call TRBJ2-1; possibly TRBD2 for D (5 bases). Germline CDR1 and CDR2: SGHDT and YYEEEE. V lost 0 bases and J 10 bases, leaving 11 bases between the germline ends. There are 13 residues in the CDR3. CDR3 sequence reads: CASSLGPTGEQFF. In DNA, the CDR3 is TGTGCCAGCAGCTTGGGTCCTACGGGAGAGCAGTTCTTC.

This clone was detected only a few times. This chain uses TRBV11-2 with TRBJ2-2; D might be TRBD1 (5 bases). This CDR3 comprises 16 residues. Per the germline V gene, CDR1 is SGHAT and CDR2 is FQNNGV. V lost 2 bases, J lost 3 bases, and 13 bases lay in between. The CDR3 loop is CASSLTSFRDTGELFF. CDR3 nucleotide sequence: TGTGCCAGCAGCTTAACCAGCTTCAGGGACACCGGGGAGCTGTTTTTT.

The chain carries TRBV5-6 and TRBJ1-3; the D gene is possibly TRBD1 (6 bases). CDR1 is SGHDT and CDR2 is YYEEEE in the germline V gene. The CDR3 is 14 amino acids. V shed 0 bases and J shed 3 bases, with 7 bases lying between them. The DNA for the CDR3 is TGTGCCAGCAGCTTGGGGGGGCTTGGAAACACCATATATTTT. Translated, it gives CASSLGGLGNTIYF.